This passage covers 25 T cell receptor beta chains from one sample sequenced in a study of OX40 agonist ivuxolimab in advanced cancers. TCRdb keeps only in-frame clones here, not all; method: immunoSEQ multiplex PCR. The sample carries 25,000 to 35,000 clones, approximately 90% recorded once. Sample: CD4+ or CD8+ T cells sorted from blood, taken in a trial of the OX40 agonist ivuxolimab. These receptors originate from an adult with an advanced solid tumor such as melanoma, head and neck, liver or kidney cancer.

The rearrangement links TRBV2 to TRBJ2-3, with D unclear. The CDR3 has 13 residues. V dropped 9 bases and J dropped 5 bases, with 15 bases sitting between them. CDR1 and CDR2 (germline): SNHLY, FYNNEI. The CDR3 sequence is CASILLSGDTQYF. The CDR3 DNA follows: TGTGCCAGTATTCTTCTGTCGGGAGATACGCAGTATTTT.

The CDR3 region has the DNA TGTGCCAGCAGCGCGGGACTAAGCGGGGCTAACACAGATACGCAGTATTTT. As protein: CASSAGLSGANTDTQYF. The rearrangement uses TRBV5-5 and TRBJ2-3; TRBD2 agrees at 7 bases. Germline CDR1 is SGHKS and CDR2 is YYEKEE (reference sequence). This CDR3 is built from 17 residues. Trimming at V came to 4 bases and at J to 2 bases, leaving 13 bases not matched to a gene.

The chain recombines TRBV6-6 with TRBJ1-5; D possibly corresponds to TRBD1 (5 bases). CDR3 size: 15 residues. Germline lookup yields CDR1 MNHNY and CDR2 SVGAGI (reference sequence). The germline V and J ends were trimmed by 2 bases and 7 bases, with 15 bases remaining between them. CDR3 sequence: CASSYDGDSHQPQHF. DNA for the CDR3: TGTGCCAGCAGTTACGATGGCGACAGCCACCAGCCCCAGCATTTT.

The chain carries TRBV28 and TRBJ1-5; TRBD1 matches at 8 bases. Per the germline V gene, CDR1 is MDHEN and CDR2 is SYDVKM. Trimming at V came to 4 bases and at J to 5 bases, leaving 13 bases not matched to a gene. The CDR3 contains 17 residues. In nucleotides, the CDR3 is TGTGCCAGCAGTTACCCCTCGGACAGGGCTTACGATCAGCCCCAGCATTTT. This codes for CASSYPSDRAYDQPQHF.

The rearrangement joins TRBV27 to TRBJ1-4, with unresolved D. The CDR3 runs to 15 residues. Germline-derived CDR1 and CDR2 are MNHEY and SMNVEV (reference sequence). V lost 5 bases to trimming and J lost 5 bases, with 15 bases between them. In DNA form, the CDR3 reads TGTGCCAGCAGTCCCTCGTCAAGAGTGAATGAAAAACTGTTTTTT. It specifies CASSPSSRVNEKLFF.

V gene TRBV9 combines with J gene TRBJ2-2, with 8 bases fitting TRBD1. Trimming at V came to 2 bases and at J to 5 bases, leaving 5 bases not matched to a gene. The germline V gene has CDR1 SGDLS and CDR2 YYNGEE. The CDR3 is 15 residues long. The CDR3 protein is CASSVPTGETGELFF. Here the CDR3 DNA reads TGTGCCAGCAGCGTCCCGACAGGGGAAACCGGGGAGCTGTTTTTT.

This clone was recorded only once. J is TRBJ1-1 and V is TRBV5-6; the D gene is possibly TRBD1 (5 bases). This CDR3 has 16 amino acids. Per germline, CDR1 SGHDT and CDR2 YYEEEE. V dropped 4 bases and J dropped 0 bases, with 16 bases sitting between them. The CDR3 loop reads CASSQGAATLNTEAFF. As DNA, the CDR3 is TGTGCCAGCAGCCAAGGGGCAGCAACCTTGAACACTGAAGCTTTCTTT.

The chain recombines TRBV28 with TRBJ2-5; TRBD1 matches 7 bases. CDR3 length: 17 amino acids. From germline, CDR1 is MDHEN and CDR2 SYDVKM. Trimming cost V 5 bases and J 2 bases; bases outside gene matches: 14. The chain's CDR3 is CASSLLVMAGGQETQYF. The CDR3 nucleotides are TGTGCCAGCAGTCTTTTAGTTATGGCAGGGGGTCAAGAGACCCAGTACTTC.

This chain uses TRBV13 with TRBJ2-3; no clear D. CDR1 and CDR2 (germline): PRHDT, FYEKMQ (reference sequence). V gave up 6 bases and J gave up 4 bases, with 14 bases separating them. The CDR3 covers 14 residues. This CDR3 reads CASRTPISSDTQYF. The CDR3 region has the DNA TGTGCCAGCAGAACACCTATTTCTTCAGATACGCAGTATTTT.

The CDR3 loop is CATKSGANVLTF. CDR3 in DNA: TGTGCCACTAAGTCTGGGGCCAACGTCCTGACTTTC. This rearrangement joins TRBV25-1 to TRBJ2-6; D is ambiguous. Trimming pared 10 bases from V and 1 base from J, leaving 5 bases between. The CDR3 loop spans 12 amino acids. Germline V lookup: CDR1 MGHDK, CDR2 SYGVNS.

The V and J genes are TRBV5-5 and TRBJ2-7, with TRBD1 matching 7 bases. Germline V CDR1 and CDR2: SGHKS, YYEKEE (reference sequence). The CDR3 consists of 14 residues. The V segment lost 3 bases and the J segment 8 bases; nucleotides outside the gene matches: 11. The CDR3 coding sequence is TGTGCCAGCAGCTCCGGGACAGTTACTACGAAGCAGTACTTC. This sequence encodes CASSSGTVTTKQYF. Using reference TRBV5-5 and TRBJ2-7 for the parts outside the CDR3, the full variable domain is DAGVTQSPTHLIKTRGQQVTLRCSPISGHKSVSWYQQVLGQGPQFIFQYYEKEERGRGNFPDRFSARQFPNYSSELNVNALLLGDSALYLCASSSGTVTTKQYFGPGTRLTVT.

The chain employs TRBV29-1 and TRBJ1-1, with 9 bases identical to TRBD1. V dropped 6 bases and J dropped 5; count of bases not matched to a gene: 4. CDR3 size: 12 residues. Germline CDR1 SQVTM, CDR2 ANQGSEA. CDR3 DNA sequence: TGCAGCGTGACAGGGGGAGGAACTGAAGCTTTCTTT. Translating it yields CSVTGGGTEAFF.

This chain connects TRBV27 to TRBJ2-1; D is undetermined. The germline V gene encodes CDR1 MNHEY and CDR2 SMNVEV (reference sequence). The CDR3 is 16 residues long. With 1 base removed from V and 1 base from J, the gap between germline ends came to 11 bases. The CDR3 coding sequence is TGTGCCAGCAGTTTATGGACGCGCGGATCCTACAATGAGCAGTTCTTC. Translation: CASSLWTRGSYNEQFF.

The V call is TRBV4-1, the J call TRBJ2-7; tentatively, D is TRBD2 (6 bases). Trimming took off 0 bases at V and 5 bases at J, with 14 bases between the two ends. This CDR3 comprises 15 residues. Germline CDR1 reads MGHRA; CDR2 reads YSYEKL. The CDR3 loop is CASSQEGAGLHEQYF. CDR3 bases: TGCGCCAGCAGCCAAGAAGGGGCGGGGTTACACGAGCAGTACTTC.

About this clone itself: In the same sample, other DNA sequences code for this CDR3. The J gene is TRBJ1-1, the V gene TRBV9, with D unresolved. Germline assignment: CDR1 SGDLS and CDR2 YYNGEE. The V end was cut by 0 bases, the J end by 0 bases, with 3 bases between. There are 13 residues in the CDR3. The chain's CDR3 is CASSVGMNTEAFF. The DNA for the CDR3 is TGTGCCAGCAGCGTAGGAATGAACACTGAAGCTTTCTTT.

J is TRBJ2-7 and V is TRBV7-9; D is possibly TRBD1 (6 bases). The CDR3 is 14 residues long. Germline V gene data show CDR1 as SEHNR and CDR2 as FQNEAQ (reference sequence). Between the trimmed V and J ends, which lost 7 bases and 2 bases, there was a span of 15 bases. Written as DNA, the CDR3 is TGTGCCAGCATCGATTCGGACAGACCCTACGAGCAGTACTTC. Its translation is CASIDSDRPYEQYF.

J is TRBJ2-7 and V is TRBV5-1; TRBD1 agrees at 10 bases. CDR3 length: 14 residues. Trimming at V came to 4 bases and at J to 3 bases, leaving 4 bases not matched to a gene. Germline CDR1 is SGHRS and CDR2 is YFSETQ. In nucleotides, the CDR3 is TGCGCCAGCAGCCATGGACAGGGGGGCTACGAGCAGTACTTC. This gives the protein CASSHGQGGYEQYF.

This clone was counted a single time. The chain is built from TRBV2 and TRBJ1-4, with TRBD1 as a possible D gene (5 bases). The CDR3 covers 14 residues. CDR1 and CDR2 (germline): SNHLY, FYNNEI. Trimming cost V 8 bases and J 7 bases, with 17 bases left between them. The CDR3: CASGEGAQGEKLFF. CDR3 coding DNA: TGTGCCAGCGGGGAAGGGGCCCAGGGTGAAAAACTGTTTTTT.

The chain combines TRBV11-2 with TRBJ1-5; possibly TRBD1 for D (6 bases). Per germline, CDR1 SGHAT and CDR2 FQNNGV. V was pared by 5 bases and J by 10 bases, with 12 bases between. This CDR3 has 12 residues. CDR3 nucleotides: TGTGCCAGCAGCCAACAGGGAAGACCCCAGCATTTT. Protein: CASSQQGRPQHF.

The V gene is TRBV5-4, the J gene TRBJ2-5; tentative D call: TRBD1 (5 bases). The germline CDR1 and CDR2 sequences are SGHNT and YYREEE (reference sequence). The CDR3 extends over 16 amino acids. The V end was cut by 4 bases, the J end by 0 bases, with 16 bases between. The CDR3 is CASSAYTGDNQETQYF. CDR3 nucleotides: TGTGCCAGCAGCGCCTACACAGGAGATAACCAAGAGACCCAGTACTTC.

In this sample, this clone turned up once. The rearrangement joins TRBV11-2 to TRBJ1-1, with TRBD1 as a possible D gene (6 bases). V lost 2 bases to trimming and J lost 1 base, with 11 bases between them. Per the germline V gene, CDR1 is SGHAT and CDR2 is FQNNGV. The CDR3 spans 15 residues. CDR3 in DNA: TGTGCCAGCAGCTTATTACTAGGGGGGAACACTGAAGCTTTCTTT. Protein: CASSLLLGGNTEAFF.

The chain uses TRBV11-2 and TRBJ2-7; D perhaps matches TRBD2 (5 bases). Germline loops: CDR1 SGHAT, CDR2 FQNNGV. V was trimmed by 5 bases and J by 3 bases, leaving 14 bases between them. The CDR3 runs to 14 residues. DNA for the CDR3: TGTGCCAGCAGCCCCTTAGCGCTAAGCTACGAGCAGTACTTC. This codes for CASSPLALSYEQYF.

Only one count was recorded for this clone. The V gene is TRBV5-6, the J gene TRBJ2-1, with D perhaps TRBD2 (7 bases). Germline-derived CDR1 and CDR2 are SGHDT and YYEEEE. The V end lost 4 bases, the J end lost 3 bases, and 20 bases lay between the germline ends. The CDR3 extends over 17 amino acids. DNA of the CDR3: TGTGCCAGCAGCCGATGGGGGGGCACCCTGATCTACAATGAGCAGTTCTTC. It translates to CASSRWGGTLIYNEQFF.

The rearrangement joins TRBV27 to TRBJ1-5; TRBD1 might be the D (5 bases). CDR1 and CDR2 from the germline V gene are MNHEY and SMNVEV (reference sequence). Between the trimmed V and J ends, which lost 5 bases and 4 bases, there was a span of 12 bases. CDR3 size: 14 residues. The CDR3 loop reads CASSLQGHNQPQHF. The CDR3 DNA reads TGTGCCAGCAGTCTTCAGGGCCATAATCAGCCCCAGCATTTT.

V gene TRBV5-1 combines with J gene TRBJ1-1; TRBD1 agrees at 9 bases. This CDR3 contains 15 residues. After removal of 3 bases from V and 1 base from J, the junction contained 4 bases not matched to a gene. CDR1 and CDR2 from the germline V gene are SGHRS and YFSETQ. The CDR3 DNA is TGCGCCAGCAGCTCCGGGACAGGGACGAACACTGAAGCTTTCTTT. As protein: CASSSGTGTNTEAFF.